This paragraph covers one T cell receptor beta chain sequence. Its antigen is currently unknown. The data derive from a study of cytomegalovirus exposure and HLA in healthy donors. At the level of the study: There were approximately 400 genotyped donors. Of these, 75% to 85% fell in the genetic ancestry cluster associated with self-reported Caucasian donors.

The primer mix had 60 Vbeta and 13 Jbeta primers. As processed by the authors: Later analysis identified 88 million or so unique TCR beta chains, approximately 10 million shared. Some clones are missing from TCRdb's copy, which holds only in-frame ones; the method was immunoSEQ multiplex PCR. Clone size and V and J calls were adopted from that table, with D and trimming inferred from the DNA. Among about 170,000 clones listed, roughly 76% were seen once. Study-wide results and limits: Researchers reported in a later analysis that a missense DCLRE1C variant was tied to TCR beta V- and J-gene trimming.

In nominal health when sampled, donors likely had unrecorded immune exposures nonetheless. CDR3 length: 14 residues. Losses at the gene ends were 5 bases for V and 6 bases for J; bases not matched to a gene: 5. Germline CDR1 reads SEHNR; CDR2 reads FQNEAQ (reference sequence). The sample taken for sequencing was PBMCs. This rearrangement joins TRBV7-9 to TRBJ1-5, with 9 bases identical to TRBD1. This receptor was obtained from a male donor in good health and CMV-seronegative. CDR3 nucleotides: TGTGCCAGCAGCCTGGGACAGGGTACTCAGCCCCAGCATTTT. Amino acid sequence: CASSLGQGTQPQHF.